These T cell receptor beta chains were read from a single sample in a study of blood T cell repertoires in COVID-19. Using immunoSEQ multiplex PCR, the repertoire was profiled, and TCRdb retains in-frame clones only, with some absent. The sample lists about 440,000 clones, 88% occurring once. The sample consisted of peripheral blood. The receptors here all came from a woman between 45 and 60 years old with COVID-19, enrolled during active disease. CDR3s include the opening cysteine and the closing phenylalanine or tryptophan. Fields, in order: CDR3 length, D gene, J gene, clone size, V gene, CDR3 protein, CDR3 DNA. D genes are given only for firm matches. Clone size is given for some rows only: seen once, a few or many times, or a class if the clone is expanded.

len: 14
d_gene: NA
j_gene: TRBJ2-5
abundance: few
v_gene: TRBV5-1
CDR3aa: CASSLEATGETQYF
CDR3nt: TGCGCCAGCAGCTTGGAGGCCACGGGGGAGACCCAGTACTTC

len: 16
d_gene: NA
j_gene: TRBJ1-6
abundance: NA
v_gene: TRBV4-1
CDR3aa: CASSLLETGSNSPLHF
CDR3nt: TGCGCCAGCAGCCTCCTCGAAACCGGGAGTAATTCACCCCTCCACTTT

len: 14
d_gene: TRBD1
j_gene: TRBJ1-1
abundance: NA
v_gene: TRBV9
CDR3aa: CASSSQGRKTEAFF
CDR3nt: TGTGCCAGCAGCTCACAGGGGAGGAAGACTGAAGCTTTCTTT

len: 13
d_gene: NA
j_gene: TRBJ1-2
abundance: NA
v_gene: TRBV19
CDR3aa: CASSIPGAYGYTF
CDR3nt: TGTGCCAGTAGTATCCCCGGAGCCTATGGCTACACCTTC

len: 18
d_gene: TRBD2
j_gene: TRBJ2-3
abundance: NA
v_gene: TRBV2
CDR3aa: CASSRPGTSGGGTDTQYF
CDR3nt: TGTGCCAGCAGTCGTCCCGGGACTAGCGGGGGGGGCACAGATACGCAGTATTTT

len: 14
d_gene: NA
j_gene: TRBJ2-3
abundance: NA
v_gene: TRBV27
CDR3aa: CASSSPPRGDTQYF
CDR3nt: TGTGCCAGCAGTTCACCCCCACGCGGGGATACGCAGTATTTT

len: 15
d_gene: TRBD1
j_gene: TRBJ1-2
abundance: NA
v_gene: TRBV30
CDR3aa: CAWSVPGTGGPGYTF
CDR3nt: TGTGCCTGGAGTGTACCAGGGACAGGGGGTCCTGGCTACACCTTC

len: 13
d_gene: TRBD1
j_gene: TRBJ2-7
abundance: NA
v_gene: TRBV3-1/TRBV3-2
CDR3aa: CASSQSTGDEQYF
CDR3nt: TGTGCCAGCAGCCAATCCACAGGGGACGAGCAGTACTTC

len: 14
d_gene: NA
j_gene: TRBJ2-1
abundance: once
v_gene: TRBV3-1/TRBV3-2
CDR3aa: CASSGGKSYNEQFF
CDR3nt: TGTGCCAGCAGTGGGGGGAAATCCTACAATGAGCAGTTCTTC

len: 13
d_gene: NA
j_gene: TRBJ2-7
abundance: once
v_gene: TRBV6-5
CDR3aa: CASSPKQGREQYF
CDR3nt: TGTGCCAGCAGCCCGAAACAGGGACGCGAGCAGTACTTC

len: 16
d_gene: NA
j_gene: TRBJ1-5
abundance: NA
v_gene: TRBV21-1
CDR3aa: CASSKAGGQYNQPQHF
CDR3nt: TGTGCCAGCAGCAAAGCCGGGGGGCAGTACAATCAGCCCCAGCATTTT

len: 15
d_gene: TRBD1
j_gene: TRBJ2-7
abundance: NA
v_gene: TRBV9
CDR3aa: CASSVVGTGSYEQYF
CDR3nt: TGTGCCAGCAGCGTAGTGGGGACAGGGTCCTACGAGCAGTACTTC

len: 14
d_gene: TRBD1
j_gene: TRBJ1-5
abundance: few
v_gene: TRBV5-5
CDR3aa: CASSWDRGLQPQHF
CDR3nt: TGTGCCAGCAGCTGGGACAGGGGGCTTCAGCCCCAGCATTTT

len: 13
d_gene: NA
j_gene: TRBJ2-1
abundance: once
v_gene: TRBV6-2/TRBV6-3
CDR3aa: CASSFLGGVGQFF
CDR3nt: TGTGCCAGCAGTTTTTTGGGAGGAGTTGGACAGTTCTTC

len: 14
d_gene: NA
j_gene: TRBJ1-1
abundance: once
v_gene: TRBV27
CDR3aa: CASREGWGNTEAFF
CDR3nt: TGTGCCAGCAGGGAGGGCTGGGGGAACACTGAAGCTTTCTTT

len: 13
d_gene: NA
j_gene: TRBJ2-3
abundance: many
v_gene: TRBV6-5
CDR3aa: CASSYSARDTQYF
CDR3nt: TGTGCCAGCAGTTACTCGGCCCGAGATACGCAGTATTTT

len: 16
d_gene: TRBD2
j_gene: TRBJ2-3
abundance: NA
v_gene: TRBV5-1
CDR3aa: CASSLTSGVSTDTQYF
CDR3nt: TGCGCCAGCAGCTTGACTAGCGGGGTTAGCACAGATACGCAGTATTTT

len: 13
d_gene: NA
j_gene: TRBJ2-5
abundance: NA
v_gene: TRBV5-1
CDR3aa: CASSLYREETQYF
CDR3nt: TGCGCCAGCAGCTTATACAGGGAAGAGACCCAGTACTTC

len: 11
d_gene: NA
j_gene: TRBJ2-3
abundance: NA
v_gene: TRBV24-1
CDR3aa: CATSDSMMKYF
CDR3nt: TGTGCCACCAGTGATTCTATGATGAAGTATTTT

len: 13
d_gene: NA
j_gene: TRBJ1-2
abundance: NA
v_gene: TRBV5-1
CDR3aa: CASSLNPAGGYTF
CDR3nt: TGCGCCAGCAGCTTGAATCCGGCGGGTGGCTACACCTTC

len: 15
d_gene: NA
j_gene: TRBJ1-5
abundance: NA
v_gene: TRBV5-3
CDR3aa: CARSPGQRRNQPQHF
CDR3nt: TGTGCCAGAAGCCCCGGACAGAGGCGTAATCAGCCCCAGCATTTT

len: 14
d_gene: TRBD2
j_gene: TRBJ2-7
abundance: NA
v_gene: TRBV27
CDR3aa: CASSLAGGIYEQYF
CDR3nt: TGTGCCAGCAGCCTAGCGGGGGGGATCTACGAGCAGTACTTC

len: 14
d_gene: NA
j_gene: TRBJ1-3
abundance: NA
v_gene: TRBV6-6
CDR3aa: CASSYDIPGNTIYF
CDR3nt: TGTGCCAGCAGTTACGACATACCTGGAAACACCATATATTTT

len: 10
d_gene: NA
j_gene: TRBJ1-2
abundance: NA
v_gene: TRBV29-1
CDR3aa: CSVDRDGYTF
CDR3nt: TGCAGCGTTGATCGGGATGGCTACACCTTC

len: 14
d_gene: TRBD1
j_gene: TRBJ1-2
abundance: NA
v_gene: TRBV20-1
CDR3aa: CSASDTGGDYGYTF
CDR3nt: TGCAGTGCTAGTGATACAGGGGGGGACTATGGCTACACCTTC

len: 11
d_gene: NA
j_gene: TRBJ1-2
abundance: NA
v_gene: TRBV5-1
CDR3aa: CASRGGYGYTF
CDR3nt: TGCGCCAGCAGAGGGGGCTATGGCTACACCTTC

len: 13
d_gene: TRBD1
j_gene: TRBJ2-3
abundance: NA
v_gene: TRBV5-1
CDR3aa: CATRDSSGDTQYF
CDR3nt: TGCGCCACCCGGGACAGCTCAGGAGATACGCAGTATTTT

len: 13
d_gene: NA
j_gene: TRBJ1-6
abundance: NA
v_gene: TRBV5-1
CDR3aa: CASSLAGYSPLHF
CDR3nt: TGCGCCAGCAGCTTGGCGGGTTATTCACCCCTCCACTTT

len: 18
d_gene: TRBD1
j_gene: TRBJ1-2
abundance: NA
v_gene: TRBV27
CDR3aa: CASSLWGTGSGAYYGYTF
CDR3nt: TGTGCCAGCAGTTTATGGGGGACAGGGAGCGGGGCCTACTATGGCTACACCTTC

len: 15
d_gene: NA
j_gene: TRBJ1-3
abundance: NA
v_gene: TRBV19
CDR3aa: CASTTYRSSGNTIYF
CDR3nt: TGTGCCAGTACCACCTACAGGAGCTCTGGAAACACCATATATTTT

len: 16
d_gene: NA
j_gene: TRBJ1-1
abundance: NA
v_gene: TRBV15
CDR3aa: CATSRKFMGGNTEAFF
CDR3nt: TGTGCCACCAGCAGGAAATTCATGGGGGGGAACACTGAAGCTTTCTTT

len: 12
d_gene: TRBD1
j_gene: TRBJ1-1
abundance: NA
v_gene: TRBV5-8
CDR3aa: CASSLDRAVAFF
CDR3nt: TGTGCCAGCAGCCTTGACAGGGCCGTGGCTTTCTTT

len: 15
d_gene: TRBD1
j_gene: TRBJ2-1
abundance: NA
v_gene: TRBV7-3
CDR3aa: CASSLNRGPYNEQFF
CDR3nt: TGTGCCAGCAGCCTAAACAGGGGGCCCTACAATGAGCAGTTCTTC

len: 14
d_gene: NA
j_gene: TRBJ1-6
abundance: few
v_gene: TRBV27
CDR3aa: CASSSDRLGSPLHF
CDR3nt: TGTGCCAGCAGTTCCGACAGGTTGGGTTCACCCCTCCACTTT

len: 13
d_gene: NA
j_gene: TRBJ2-1
abundance: NA
v_gene: TRBV11-2
CDR3aa: CASSLTAYNEQFF
CDR3nt: TGTGCCAGCAGCTTAACAGCCTACAATGAGCAGTTCTTC

len: 13
d_gene: NA
j_gene: TRBJ1-1
abundance: NA
v_gene: TRBV30
CDR3aa: CAWSPQGFSEAFF
CDR3nt: TGTGCCTGGAGTCCACAGGGTTTCTCTGAAGCTTTCTTT

len: 14
d_gene: NA
j_gene: TRBJ2-7
abundance: NA
v_gene: TRBV14
CDR3aa: CASSQGGGLYEQYF
CDR3nt: TGTGCCAGCAGCCAAGGGGGGGGGCTCTACGAGCAGTACTTC

len: 13
d_gene: NA
j_gene: TRBJ1-2
abundance: NA
v_gene: TRBV2
CDR3aa: CASHIRAGDGYTF
CDR3nt: TGTGCCAGTCACATAAGGGCAGGGGATGGCTACACCTTC

len: 13
d_gene: NA
j_gene: TRBJ1-1
abundance: NA
v_gene: TRBV12-3/TRBV12-4
CDR3aa: CASRAGELGEAFF
CDR3nt: TGTGCCAGCAGGGCGGGGGAACTTGGTGAAGCTTTCTTT

len: 13
d_gene: TRBD1
j_gene: TRBJ1-1
abundance: NA
v_gene: TRBV6-4
CDR3aa: CASSADRVGEAFF
CDR3nt: TGTGCCAGCAGCGCAGACAGGGTGGGTGAAGCTTTCTTT

len: 17
d_gene: TRBD2
j_gene: TRBJ2-1
abundance: NA
v_gene: TRBV24-1
CDR3aa: CATSSASGGGVYNEQFF
CDR3nt: TGTGCCACCAGTTCCGCGTCTGGCGGGGGGGTCTACAATGAGCAGTTCTTC

len: 14
d_gene: NA
j_gene: TRBJ1-6
abundance: NA
v_gene: TRBV27
CDR3aa: CASSIGTVNSPLHF
CDR3nt: TGTGCCAGCAGCATCGGGACTGTTAATTCACCCCTCCACTTT

len: 12
d_gene: NA
j_gene: TRBJ2-7
abundance: NA
v_gene: TRBV30
CDR3aa: CAWGGAIYEQYF
CDR3nt: TGTGCCTGGGGGGGGGCCATCTACGAGCAGTACTTC

len: 15
d_gene: TRBD1
j_gene: TRBJ2-1
abundance: NA
v_gene: TRBV5-1
CDR3aa: CASSLWPGGHNEQFF
CDR3nt: TGCGCCAGCAGCTTGTGGCCAGGGGGCCACAATGAGCAGTTCTTC

len: 14
d_gene: TRBD1
j_gene: TRBJ1-1
abundance: NA
v_gene: TRBV5-1
CDR3aa: CASSLLGQGDEAFF
CDR3nt: TGCGCCAGCAGCTTACTCGGACAGGGGGATGAGGCTTTCTTT